This T cell receptor (beta chain) was sequenced during a study of T cell responses to AZD1222 COVID-19 vaccine. The protocol was immunoSEQ multiplex PCR, while the TCRdb copy is restricted to in-frame clones and leaves out a portion. The sample shows 50,000 to 75,000 clones, more than 70% of them seen only once. Regarding the study as a whole: Among spike-specific TCRs, nearly half reportedly target unmutated variant regions.

This clone came up once. Its antigen remains unidentified. The specimen was peripheral blood, collected on day 0 of AZD1222 vaccination. The sequence was collected from an adult in good health.

CDR3 amino acids: CASSQQTGNTIYF. The DNA for the CDR3 is TGTGCCAGCAGCCAGCAAACTGGAAACACCATATATTTT. The chain is built from TRBV3-1 (or the pseudogene TRBV3-2) and TRBJ1-3, with D hard to call. The germline gives CDR1 LGHDT, CDR2 YNNKEL (reference sequence). There are 13 residues in the CDR3. Trimming removed 3 bases from V and 2 bases from J, with 5 bases in between.